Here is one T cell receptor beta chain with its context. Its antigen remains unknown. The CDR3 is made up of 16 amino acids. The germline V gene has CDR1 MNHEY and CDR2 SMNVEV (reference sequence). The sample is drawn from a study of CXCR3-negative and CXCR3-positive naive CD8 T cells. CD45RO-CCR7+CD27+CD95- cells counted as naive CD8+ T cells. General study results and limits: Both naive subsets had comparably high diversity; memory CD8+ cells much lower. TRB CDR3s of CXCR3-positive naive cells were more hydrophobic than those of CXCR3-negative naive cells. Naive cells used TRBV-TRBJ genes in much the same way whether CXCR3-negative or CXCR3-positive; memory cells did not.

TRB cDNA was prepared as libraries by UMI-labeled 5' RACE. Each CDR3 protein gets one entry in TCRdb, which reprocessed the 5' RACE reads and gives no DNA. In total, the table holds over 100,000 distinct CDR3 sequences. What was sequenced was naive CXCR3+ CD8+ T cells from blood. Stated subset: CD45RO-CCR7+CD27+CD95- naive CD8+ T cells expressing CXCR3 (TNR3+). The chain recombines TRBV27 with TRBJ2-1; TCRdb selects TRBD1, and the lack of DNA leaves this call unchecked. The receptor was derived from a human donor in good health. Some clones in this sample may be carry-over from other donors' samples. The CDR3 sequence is CASSLTPGTGKNEQFF.